The next 14 T cell receptor beta chains were all read from a single sample in a study of T-cell reconstitution after alpha-beta-depleted transplantation in children. Preparation of the TCRbeta library involved a method that used unique molecular identifiers. TCRdb called the PCR reads again in MiXCR, with one record for every CDR3 protein. The data show around 960,000 distinct CDR3 sequences, with roughly 29% seen just once and roughly 27% held by the top ten. Specimen: PBMCs, mostly from graft donor cells, collected 360 days after TCRalphabeta/CD19-depleted stem cell transplant. All receptors come from a boy younger than two who had a stem cell transplant for SCID, so the T cells may come from the graft donor.

The V call is TRBV5-1, the J call TRBJ2-5; TRBD2 matches 11 bases. Per germline, CDR1 SGHRS and CDR2 YFSETQ. The CDR3 totals 15 residues. Losses at the gene ends were 4 bases for V and 4 bases for J; bases not matched to a gene: 6. The CDR3 DNA reads as TGCGCCAGCAGCCCACTAGCGGGAGTCGGAGAGACCCAGTACTTC. Protein product: CASSPLAGVGETQYF.

This chain's CDR3 is CSARDLQGGPEAFF. The CDR3 bases are TGCAGTGCTAGAGATCTTCAGGGTGGCCCTGAAGCTTTCTTT. The chain couples TRBV20-1 to TRBJ1-1, with D perhaps matching TRBD1 (5 bases). CDR3 length: 14 amino acids. CDR1 and CDR2 (germline): DFQATT, SNEGSKA (reference sequence). Trimming removed 0 bases at V and 6 bases at J, with 14 bases between.

The chain links TRBV7-2 to TRBJ1-1; 9 bases are a match to TRBD1. This CDR3 comprises 15 residues. V was clipped by 4 bases and J by 3 bases; unmatched bases: 6. Germline values: CDR1 SGHTA, CDR2 FQGNSA. In DNA, the CDR3 is TGTGCCAGCAGCTCTGGGACAGGGAAGGACACTGAAGCTTTCTTT. Its protein is CASSSGTGKDTEAFF.

V usage is TRBV6-1 and J usage is TRBJ2-7, with D maybe TRBD2 (5 bases). The ends were cut back, 6 bases at V and 4 bases at J, with 16 bases in the middle. The CDR3 is made up of 14 amino acids. Germline V lookup: CDR1 MNHNS, CDR2 SASEGT. DNA of the CDR3: TGTGCCAGCAGGGCCTTGTCGGGATCTTACGAGCAGTACTTC. This encodes CASRALSGSYEQYF.

The V call is TRBV27, the J call TRBJ2-7; TRBD1 matches 9 bases. The CDR3 has 16 residues. The V gene's germline CDR1 is MNHEY and CDR2 SMNVEV (reference sequence). Unmatched junction bases numbered 10, after V lost 5 bases and J lost 2 bases. This CDR3 reads CASSRGQGRAAYEQYF. In DNA form, the CDR3 reads TGTGCCAGCAGTCGGGGACAGGGACGAGCCGCCTACGAGCAGTACTTC.

The rearrangement joins TRBV15 to TRBJ2-5, with 7 bases lining up with TRBD1. CDR3 length: 17 amino acids. Germline CDR1 LNHNV, CDR2 YYDKDF (reference sequence). V gave up 0 bases and J gave up 4 bases; unmatched junction bases: 11. CDR3 in DNA: TGTGCCACCAGCAGAGATTATACGGACAGGTGGGGAGAGACCCAGTACTTC. This codes for CATSRDYTDRWGETQYF.

This chain uses TRBV28 with TRBJ1-1, with TRBD1 as a possible D gene (5 bases). V lost 2 bases to trimming and J lost 4 bases, with 20 bases between them. The CDR3 runs 17 residues. Germline CDR1 is MDHEN and CDR2 is SYDVKM. The CDR3 protein is CASSLGWGEGDGTEAFF. The DNA for the CDR3 is TGTGCCAGCAGTTTAGGGTGGGGGGAAGGGGATGGCACTGAAGCTTTCTTT.

This clonotype was detected ten times or more. The chain employs TRBV4-1 and TRBJ2-2; no clear D gene. The ends were cut back, 8 bases at V and 0 bases at J, with 7 bases in the middle. The CDR3 has 13 residues. Germline CDR1 reads MGHRA; CDR2 reads YSYEKL. The CDR3: CASSRTNTGELFF. DNA of the CDR3: TGCGCCAGCTCGAGAACGAACACCGGGGAGCTGTTTTTT.

This clonotype was observed a few times. This chain connects TRBV5-1 to TRBJ2-3; 10 bases map to TRBD2. The CDR3 sequence is 19 residues long. CDR1 is SGHRS, CDR2 YFSETQ, per germline. Trimming took 0 bases from V and 0 from J; bases not matched to a gene: 10. The CDR3 loop is CASSLAGASGGASTDTQYF. The DNA of the CDR3 is TGCGCCAGCAGCTTGGCCGGGGCTAGCGGGGGTGCTAGCACAGATACGCAGTATTTT.

The chain carries TRBV5-1 and TRBJ2-3; no clear D gene. The CDR3 extends over 15 amino acids. The V end lost 0 bases, the J end lost 2 bases, and 10 bases lay between the germline ends. Per the germline V gene, CDR1 is SGHRS and CDR2 is YFSETQ. CDR3 coding DNA: TGCGCCAGCAGCTTGGGGACGGATCCCACAGATACGCAGTATTTT. Amino acid sequence: CASSLGTDPTDTQYF.

V is TRBV5-1 and J is TRBJ2-2, with D perhaps being TRBD1 or TRBD2 (6 bases each). The CDR3 has 17 amino acids. Trimming left V 0 bases short and J 0 bases short, with 12 bases between. Germline CDR1 reads SGHRS; CDR2 reads YFSETQ. CDR3 nucleotides: TGCGCCAGCAGCTTGGCCCCGGGGGCGACGAACACCGGGGAGCTGTTTTTT. Translation: CASSLAPGATNTGELFF.

This clonotype was seen only a few times. The chain is built from TRBV20-1 and TRBJ2-3; 12 bases map to TRBD2. In germline, CDR1 is DFQATT, CDR2 SNEGSKA (reference sequence). With 5 bases clipped from V and 11 bases from J, the junction kept 8 bases outside the gene matches. The CDR3 totals 13 residues. The CDR3 protein is CSASRGLAGMQYF. CDR3 sequence (DNA): TGCAGTGCTTCCCGAGGACTAGCGGGGATGCAGTATTTT.

This clonotype was seen a handful of times. CDR3 amino acids: CATSRTKSTGTRANVLTF. In DNA form, the CDR3 reads TGTGCCACCAGCAGGACTAAATCTACAGGGACCAGGGCCAACGTCCTGACTTTC. V usage is TRBV15 and J usage is TRBJ2-6; D might be TRBD1 (6 bases). Trimming took off 3 bases at V and 5 bases at J, with 20 bases between the two ends. This CDR3 contains 18 residues. In germline, CDR1 is LNHNV, CDR2 YYDKDF (reference sequence). Looking up the rest from reference TRBV15 and TRBJ2-6 gives the full variable domain: DAMVIQNPRYQVTQFGKPVTLSCSQTLNHNVMYWYQQKSSQAPKLLFHYYDKDFNNEADTPDNFQSRRPNTSFCFLDIRSPGLGDTAMYLCATSRTKSTGTRANVLTFGAGSRLTVL.

The chain has TRBV29-1 and TRBJ2-1; perhaps D is TRBD1 or TRBD2 (5 bases each). The CDR3 has 14 residues. Germline CDR1 and CDR2: SQVTM and ANQGSEA. V shed 4 bases and J shed 9 bases, with 19 bases lying between them. The CDR3 loop reads CSVVNRDLQGEQFF. DNA for the CDR3: TGCAGCGTTGTGAACCGGGACCTACAAGGTGAGCAGTTCTTC.